These 5 T cell receptor beta chains originate from one sample sequenced in a study of T cells in Graves' hyperthyroidism and ophthalmopathy. From RNA transcripts, TCR beta CDR3 regions were amplified. Primed by the HTBI set, a first-round RT-PCR was run on the TCR CDR3. TCRdb re-derived calls from the multiplex PCR reads in MiXCR, one entry per CDR3 protein. The table includes over 650,000 distinct CDR3 sequences, 15% to 20% detected once. The sequencing sample was made of blood. The receptors come from a man between 18 and 35 years old with Graves' hyperthyroidism.

The chain recombines TRBV7-9 with TRBJ2-1; D not resolved. CDR1 is SEHNR, CDR2 FQNEAQ, per germline (reference sequence). This CDR3 region has 12 residues. Deletions cut 0 bases from V and 10 bases from J, with 7 bases between. CDR3 amino acids: CASSLAIREQFF. The CDR3 DNA reads TGTGCCAGCAGCTTAGCCATCCGGGAGCAGTTCTTC.

The rearrangement joins TRBV20-1 to TRBJ2-1; 11 nucleotides align to TRBD2. V dropped 5 bases and J dropped 9; count of bases not matched to a gene: 9. The CDR3 has 14 amino acids. Germline assignment: CDR1 DFQATT and CDR2 SNEGSKA (reference sequence). The CDR3 DNA is TGCAGTGCTCAGTCGACTAGCGGGAATGGTGAGCAGTTCTTC. Encoded protein: CSAQSTSGNGEQFF.

This clonotype was seen ten or more times. The V gene is TRBV10-1, the J gene TRBJ2-5; 7 bases are shared with TRBD2. Germline-derived CDR1 and CDR2 are WNHNN and SYGVQD (reference sequence). The CDR3 runs 15 residues. Trimming at V came to 0 bases and at J to 2 bases, leaving 3 bases not matched to a gene. CDR3 amino acids: CASSESLAAQETQYF. The DNA of the CDR3 is TGCGCCAGCAGTGAGTCCCTAGCGGCACAAGAGACCCAGTACTTC.

In this sample, this clonotype turned up a few times. The gene calls are TRBV29-1 and TRBJ2-5, with D perhaps being TRBD1 or TRBD2 (5 bases each). Germline CDR1 is SQVTM and CDR2 is ANQGSEA. V shed 4 bases and J shed 1 base, with 10 bases lying between them. The CDR3 loop spans 13 amino acids. The CDR3 coding sequence is TGCAGCGTTGGGCGAGGGGTCCAAGAGACCCAGTACTTC. Residues: CSVGRGVQETQYF.

V and J are TRBV6-1 and TRBJ2-7; D is unresolved. V dropped 5 bases and J dropped 5 bases, with 16 bases sitting between them. Per the germline V gene, CDR1 is MNHNS and CDR2 is SASEGT. This CDR3 has 14 residues. The CDR3 loop reads CASSPKGFRHEQYF. The CDR3, as DNA: TGTGCCAGCAGTCCTAAGGGTTTCCGCCACGAGCAGTACTTC.